The sequence of this T cell receptor (beta chain) was determined in a study of cytomegalovirus exposure and HLA in healthy donors. The PCR had 60 Vbeta and 13 Jbeta primers. Original data processing: There were tens of millions of unique TCR beta chains by a later count, and approximately 11 million of them were shared. Repertoires were generated with immunoSEQ multiplex PCR, while TCRdb's copy carries only in-frame clones and drops some. That table gives V, J and clone size, and the DNA gave D and trimming. The profile shows about 96,000 clones, 65% to 80% of them singletons. Whole-study findings and limits: Prior analysis indicated that the majority of TCR beta V segments exhibited productivity approximately 90% or approximately 30% of the time.

On this clone: Its antigen is not known.

Sequenced input: PBMCs. The receptor was isolated from a woman in her 70s in good health and CMV-seropositive.

The CDR3 nucleotides are TGCGCCAGCAGCTTGGAAGTAGGAGCAAACACTGAAGCTTTCTTT. Encoded protein: CASSLEVGANTEAFF. The rearrangement links TRBV5-1 to TRBJ1-1; no firm D call. Germline V CDR1 and CDR2: SGHRS, YFSETQ. The ends were cut back, 0 bases at V and 2 bases at J, with 11 bases in the middle. The CDR3 is 15 amino acids.